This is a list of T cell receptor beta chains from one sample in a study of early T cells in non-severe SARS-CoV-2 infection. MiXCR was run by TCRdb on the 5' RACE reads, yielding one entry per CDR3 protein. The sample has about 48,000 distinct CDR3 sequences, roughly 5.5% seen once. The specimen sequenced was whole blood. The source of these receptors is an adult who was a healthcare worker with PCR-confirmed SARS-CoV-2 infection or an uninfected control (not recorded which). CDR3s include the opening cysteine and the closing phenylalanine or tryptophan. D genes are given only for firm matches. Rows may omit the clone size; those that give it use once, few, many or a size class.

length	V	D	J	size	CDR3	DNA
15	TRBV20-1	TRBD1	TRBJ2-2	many	CSARFRDRDPGELFF	TGCAGTGCTAGGTTTCGGGACAGGGACCCCGGGGAGCTGTTTTTT
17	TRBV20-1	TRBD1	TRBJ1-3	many	CSARADRGRGRKNTIYF	TGCAGTGCTAGAGCCGATCGCGGCAGGGGGCGAAAAAACACCATATATTTT
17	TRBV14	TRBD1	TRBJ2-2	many	CASTRTGGGMGTGELFF	TGTGCCAGCACCCGGACAGGGGGCGGAATGGGCACCGGGGAGCTGTTTTTT
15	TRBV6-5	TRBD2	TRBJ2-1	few	CASSYGPSGRDEQFF	TGTGCCAGCAGTTACGGGCCTAGCGGGAGGGATGAGCAGTTCTTC
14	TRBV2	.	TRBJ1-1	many	CASSDSPMNTEAFF	TGTGCCAGCAGTGATAGCCCAATGAACACTGAAGCTTTCTTT
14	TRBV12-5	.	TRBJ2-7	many	CASANSGRQYEQYF	TGTGCTAGTGCCAATTCAGGTCGTCAATACGAGCAGTACTTC
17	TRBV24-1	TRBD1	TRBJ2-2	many	CATSDPGQGQNTGELFF	TGTGCCACCAGTGATCCGGGACAGGGACAGAACACCGGGGAGCTGTTTTTT
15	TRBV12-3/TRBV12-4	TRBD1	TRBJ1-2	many	CASRGSGTGLSGYTF	TGTGCCAGCAGGGGTTCAGGGACAGGCTTAAGTGGCTACACCTTC
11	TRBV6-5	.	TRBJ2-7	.	CASRKYYEQYF	TGTGCCAGCAGGAAGTACTACGAGCAGTACTTC
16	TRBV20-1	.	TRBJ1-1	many	CSASHPKTGVSTEAFF	TGCAGTGCTAGTCACCCCAAGACGGGGGTTAGCACTGAAGCTTTCTTT
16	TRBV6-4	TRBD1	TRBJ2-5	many	CASSDNGQGNQETQYF	TGTGCCAGCAGTGACAACGGACAGGGCAACCAAGAGACCCAGTACTTC
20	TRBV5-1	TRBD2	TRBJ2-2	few	CASSLAVFGTSGSYTGEPFF	TGTGCCAGCAGCTTGGCGGTTTTCGGGACTAGCGGGAGCTATACCGGGGAGCCGTTTTTT
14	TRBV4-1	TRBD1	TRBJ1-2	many	CASSLTGGEGGYTF	TGCGCCAGCAGCCTTACAGGGGGCGAAGGTGGCTACACCTTC
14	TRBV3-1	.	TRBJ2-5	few	CASSARTIEETQYF	TGTGCCAGCAGCGCTCGGACTATAGAGGAGACCCAGTACTTC
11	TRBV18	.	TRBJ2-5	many	CASSQKETQYF	TGTGCCAGCTCCCAGAAAGAGACCCAGTACTTC